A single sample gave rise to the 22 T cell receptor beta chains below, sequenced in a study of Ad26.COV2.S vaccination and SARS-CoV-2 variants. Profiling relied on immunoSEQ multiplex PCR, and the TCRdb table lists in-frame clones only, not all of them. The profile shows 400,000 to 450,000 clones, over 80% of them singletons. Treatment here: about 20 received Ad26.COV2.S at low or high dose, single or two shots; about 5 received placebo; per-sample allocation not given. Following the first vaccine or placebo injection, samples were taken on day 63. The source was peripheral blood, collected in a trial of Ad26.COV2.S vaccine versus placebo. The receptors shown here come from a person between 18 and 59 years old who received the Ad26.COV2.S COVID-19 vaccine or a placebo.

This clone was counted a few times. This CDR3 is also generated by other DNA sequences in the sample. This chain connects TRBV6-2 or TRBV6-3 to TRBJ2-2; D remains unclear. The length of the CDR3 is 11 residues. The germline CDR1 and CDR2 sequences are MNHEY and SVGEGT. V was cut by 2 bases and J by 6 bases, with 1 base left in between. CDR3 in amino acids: CASSYPGELFF. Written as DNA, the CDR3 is TGTGCCAGCAGTTACCCCGGGGAGCTGTTTTTT.

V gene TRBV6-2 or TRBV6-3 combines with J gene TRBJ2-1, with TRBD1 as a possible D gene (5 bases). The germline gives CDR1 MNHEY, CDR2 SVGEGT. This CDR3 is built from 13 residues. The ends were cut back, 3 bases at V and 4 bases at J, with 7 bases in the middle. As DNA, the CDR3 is TGTGCCAGCAGTTATGACAGTTACAATGAGCAGTTCTTC. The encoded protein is CASSYDSYNEQFF.

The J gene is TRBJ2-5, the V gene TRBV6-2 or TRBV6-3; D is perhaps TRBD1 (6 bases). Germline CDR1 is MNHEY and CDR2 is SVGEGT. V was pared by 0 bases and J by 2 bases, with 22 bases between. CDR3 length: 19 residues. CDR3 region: CASSYSDPPRDNEQETQYF. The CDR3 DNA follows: TGTGCCAGCAGTTACTCGGACCCGCCCCGGGACAATGAACAAGAGACCCAGTACTTC.

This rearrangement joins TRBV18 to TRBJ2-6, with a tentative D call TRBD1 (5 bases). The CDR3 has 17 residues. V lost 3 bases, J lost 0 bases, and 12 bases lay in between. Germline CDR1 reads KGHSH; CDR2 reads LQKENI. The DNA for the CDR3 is TGTGCCAGCTCACCTCGACAGCCTAACTCTGGGGCCAACGTCCTGACTTTC. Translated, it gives CASSPRQPNSGANVLTF.

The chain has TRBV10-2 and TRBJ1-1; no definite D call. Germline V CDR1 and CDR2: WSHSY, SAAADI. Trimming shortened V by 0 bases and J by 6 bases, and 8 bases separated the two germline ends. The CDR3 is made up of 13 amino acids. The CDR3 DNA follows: TGCGCCAGCAGTGAGTCAGGCAGGCCTGAAGCTTTCTTT. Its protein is CASSESGRPEAFF.

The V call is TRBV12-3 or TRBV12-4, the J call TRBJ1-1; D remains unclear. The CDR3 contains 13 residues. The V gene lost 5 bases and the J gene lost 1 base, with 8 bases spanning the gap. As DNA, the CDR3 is TGTGCCAGCAGTCCCATCCAGAACACTGAAGCTTTCTTT. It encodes CASSPIQNTEAFF.

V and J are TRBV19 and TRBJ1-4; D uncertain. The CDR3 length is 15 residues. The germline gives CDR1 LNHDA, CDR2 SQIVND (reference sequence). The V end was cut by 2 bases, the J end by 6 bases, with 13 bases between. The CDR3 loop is CASSINREYDEKLFF. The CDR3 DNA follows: TGTGCCAGTAGTATAAACCGGGAATACGATGAAAAACTGTTTTTT.

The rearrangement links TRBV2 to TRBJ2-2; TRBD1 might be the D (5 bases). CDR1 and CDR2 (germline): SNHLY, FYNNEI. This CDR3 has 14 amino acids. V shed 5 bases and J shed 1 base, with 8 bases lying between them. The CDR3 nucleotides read TGTGCCAGCAGTTCAGACAGGAACACCGGGGAGCTGTTTTTT. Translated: CASSSDRNTGELFF. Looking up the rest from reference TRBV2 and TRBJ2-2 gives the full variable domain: EPEVTQTPSHQVTQMGQEVILRCVPISNHLYFYWYRQILGQKVEFLVSFYNNEISEKSEIFDDQFSVERPDGSNFTLKIRSTKLEDSAMYFCASSSDRNTGELFFGEGSRLTVL.

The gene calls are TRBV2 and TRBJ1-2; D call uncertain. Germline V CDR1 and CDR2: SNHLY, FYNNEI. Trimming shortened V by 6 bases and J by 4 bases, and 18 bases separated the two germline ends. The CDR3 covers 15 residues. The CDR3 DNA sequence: TGTGCCAGCAGAGCCGGGTGGGGTGAGCTCTATGGCTACACCTTC. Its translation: CASRAGWGELYGYTF.

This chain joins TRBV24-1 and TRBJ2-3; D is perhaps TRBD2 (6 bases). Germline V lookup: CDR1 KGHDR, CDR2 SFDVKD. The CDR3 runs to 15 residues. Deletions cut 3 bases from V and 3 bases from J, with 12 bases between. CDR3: CATSDPGGRTDTQYF. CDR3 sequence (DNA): TGTGCCACCAGTGATCCCGGGGGTCGGACAGATACGCAGTATTTT.

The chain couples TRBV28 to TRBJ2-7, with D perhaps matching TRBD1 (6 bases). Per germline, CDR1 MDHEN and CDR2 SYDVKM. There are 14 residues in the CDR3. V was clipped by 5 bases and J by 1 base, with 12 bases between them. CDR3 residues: CASSLPTGSYEQYF. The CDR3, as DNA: TGTGCCAGCAGTCTACCAACAGGGTCCTACGAGCAGTACTTC.

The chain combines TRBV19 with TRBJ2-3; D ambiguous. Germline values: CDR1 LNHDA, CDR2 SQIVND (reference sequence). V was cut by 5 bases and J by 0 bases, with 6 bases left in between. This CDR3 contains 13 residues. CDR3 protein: CASSLISTDTQYF. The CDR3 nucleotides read TGTGCCAGTAGTCTTATAAGCACAGATACGCAGTATTTT.

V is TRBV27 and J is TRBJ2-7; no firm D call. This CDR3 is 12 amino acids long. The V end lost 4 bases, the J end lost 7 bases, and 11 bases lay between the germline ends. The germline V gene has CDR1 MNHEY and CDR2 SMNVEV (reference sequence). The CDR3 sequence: CASSYDGREQYF. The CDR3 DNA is TGTGCCAGCAGTTATGATGGACGTGAGCAGTACTTC.

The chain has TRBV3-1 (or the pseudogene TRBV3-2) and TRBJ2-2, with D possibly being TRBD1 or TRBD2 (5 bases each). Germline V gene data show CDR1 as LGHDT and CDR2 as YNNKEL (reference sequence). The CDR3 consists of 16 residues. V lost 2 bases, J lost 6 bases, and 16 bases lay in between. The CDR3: CASSQPGTARPGELFF. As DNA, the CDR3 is TGTGCCAGCAGCCAACCCGGGACCGCCCGTCCCGGGGAGCTGTTTTTT.

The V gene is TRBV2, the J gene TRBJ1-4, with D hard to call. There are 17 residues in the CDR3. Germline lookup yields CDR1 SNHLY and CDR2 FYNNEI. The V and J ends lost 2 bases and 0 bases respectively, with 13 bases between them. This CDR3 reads CASSELVITSTNEKLFF. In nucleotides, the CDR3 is TGTGCCAGCAGTGAATTAGTGATTACCTCAACTAATGAAAAACTGTTTTTT.

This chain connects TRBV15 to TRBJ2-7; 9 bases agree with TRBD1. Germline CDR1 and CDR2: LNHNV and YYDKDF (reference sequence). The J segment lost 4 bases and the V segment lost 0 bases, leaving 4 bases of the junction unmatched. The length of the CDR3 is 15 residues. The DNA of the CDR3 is TGTGCCACCAGCAGAGATCGGACAGGGGTATACGAGCAGTACTTC. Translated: CATSRDRTGVYEQYF.

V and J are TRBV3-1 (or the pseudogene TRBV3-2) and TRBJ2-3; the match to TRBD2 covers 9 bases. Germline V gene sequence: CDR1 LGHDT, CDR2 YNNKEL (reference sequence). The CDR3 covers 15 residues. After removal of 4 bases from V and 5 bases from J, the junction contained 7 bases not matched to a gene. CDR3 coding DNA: TGTGCCAGCAGCCGGCGGGGGGGCCGGGGAGATACGCAGTATTTT. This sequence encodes CASSRRGGRGDTQYF.

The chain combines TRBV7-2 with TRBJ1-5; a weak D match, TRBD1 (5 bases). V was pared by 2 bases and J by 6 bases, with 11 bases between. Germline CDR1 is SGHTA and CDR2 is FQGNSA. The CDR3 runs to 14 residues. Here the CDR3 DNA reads TGTGCCAGCAGCTTACTCGGGGGAGCTCAGCCCCAGCATTTT. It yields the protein CASSLLGGAQPQHF.

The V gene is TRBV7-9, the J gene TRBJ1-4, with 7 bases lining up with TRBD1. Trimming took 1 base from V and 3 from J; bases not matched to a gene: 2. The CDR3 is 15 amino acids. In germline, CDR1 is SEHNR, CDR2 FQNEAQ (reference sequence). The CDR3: CASSLVTGANEKLFF. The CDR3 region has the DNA TGTGCCAGCAGCTTAGTCACAGGGGCTAATGAAAAACTGTTTTTT.

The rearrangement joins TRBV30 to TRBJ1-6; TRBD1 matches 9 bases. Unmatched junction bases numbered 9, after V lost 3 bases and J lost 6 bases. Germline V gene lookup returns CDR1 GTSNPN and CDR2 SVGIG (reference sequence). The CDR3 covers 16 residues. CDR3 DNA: TGTGCCTGGAGGGATTTGGGGACAGGGAGTAATTCACCCCTCCACTTT. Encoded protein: CAWRDLGTGSNSPLHF.

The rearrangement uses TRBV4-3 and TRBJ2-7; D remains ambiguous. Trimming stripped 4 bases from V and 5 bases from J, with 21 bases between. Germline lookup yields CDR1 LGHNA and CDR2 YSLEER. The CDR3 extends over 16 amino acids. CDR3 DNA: TGCGCCAGCAGCCTTGCCTGGCCCCTCTTTCGGGACGAGCAGTACTTC. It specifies CASSLAWPLFRDEQYF.

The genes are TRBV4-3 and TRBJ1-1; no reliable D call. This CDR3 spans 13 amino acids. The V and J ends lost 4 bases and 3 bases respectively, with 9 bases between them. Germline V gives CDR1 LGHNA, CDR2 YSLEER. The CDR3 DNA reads TGCGCCAGCAGCCGCACAGTAGACACTGAAGCTTTCTTT. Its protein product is CASSRTVDTEAFF.